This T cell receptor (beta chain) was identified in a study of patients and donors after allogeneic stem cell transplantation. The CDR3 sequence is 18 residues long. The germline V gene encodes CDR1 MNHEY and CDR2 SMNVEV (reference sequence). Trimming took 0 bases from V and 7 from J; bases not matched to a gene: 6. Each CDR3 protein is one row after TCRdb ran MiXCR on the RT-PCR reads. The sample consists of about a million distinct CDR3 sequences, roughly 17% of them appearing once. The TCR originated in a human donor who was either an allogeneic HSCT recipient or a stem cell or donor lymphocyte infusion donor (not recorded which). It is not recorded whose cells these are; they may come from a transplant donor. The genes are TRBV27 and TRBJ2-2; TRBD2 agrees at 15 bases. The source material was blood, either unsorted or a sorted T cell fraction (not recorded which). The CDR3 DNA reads TGTGCCAGCAGTTTATCGGGACTAGCGGGGGGTTGGAGCGGGGAGCTGTTTTTT. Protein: CASSLSGLAGGWSGELFF.